A single sample gave rise to the 12 T cell receptor beta chains below, sequenced in a study of vaccination and CD4 T cells after COVID-19. The sample's treatment: roughly nine-day PBMC culture with coronavirus spike peptide pools or control peptides (ViraFEST assay). Their antigens are not known. Sequence data for DNA of cultured CD4+ T cells were generated by the Oncomine TCR Beta short-read assay. TCRdb passed the PCR reads through MiXCR, listing each CDR3 protein once. The sample contains about 5,200 distinct CDR3 sequences, roughly 27% of which appear only once. The sequenced sample was CD4+ T cells from blood, cultured in vitro, obtained after SARS-CoV-2 vaccination. The receptors come from a human donor who had recovered from COVID-19.

This clonotype appeared a few times. V and J are TRBV28 and TRBJ1-1; 9 bases line up with TRBD1. With 5 bases clipped from V and 2 bases from J, the junction kept 3 bases outside the gene matches. This CDR3 comprises 14 residues. CDR1 is MDHEN and CDR2 is SYDVKM in the germline V gene. CDR3 sequence reads: CASSTGGGNTEAFF. The CDR3 DNA reads TGTGCCAGCAGTACAGGGGGCGGCAACACTGAAGCTTTCTTT. Looking up the rest from reference TRBV28 and TRBJ1-1 gives the full variable domain: DVKVTQSSRYLVKRTGEKVFLECVQDMDHENMFWYRQDPGLGLRLIYFSYDVKMKEKGDIPEGYSVSREKKERFSLILESASTNQTSMYLCASSTGGGNTEAFFGQGTRLTVV.

The chain uses TRBV4-1 and TRBJ1-5; D gene uncertain. There are 13 residues in the CDR3. Germline V gene sequence: CDR1 MGHRA, CDR2 YSYEKL. The V end was cut by 3 bases, the J end by 4 bases, with 7 bases between. The CDR3 reads CASSHPGNQPQHF. Here the CDR3 DNA reads TGCGCCAGCAGCCACCCGGGTAATCAGCCCCAGCATTTT.

By proportion, this clonotype is medium-sized (0.01 to 0.1%). The chain links TRBV20-1 to TRBJ1-2, with TRBD1 matching 10 bases. Germline V lookup: CDR1 DFQATT, CDR2 SNEGSKA (reference sequence). V dropped 0 bases and J dropped 4; count of bases not matched to a gene: 8. The CDR3 is 16 amino acids. The CDR3 region is CSARDPVTGGAYGYTF. DNA for the CDR3: TGCAGTGCTAGAGATCCGGTGACAGGGGGCGCCTATGGCTACACCTTC.

By proportion, this clonotype is medium-sized (0.01 to 0.1%). V is TRBV20-1 and J is TRBJ1-5, with D hard to call. CDR1 is DFQATT and CDR2 is SNEGSKA in the germline V gene (reference sequence). Trimming pared 1 base from V and 9 bases from J, leaving 16 bases between. The CDR3 is 14 amino acids. As DNA, the CDR3 is TGCAGTGCTAGAGTCGGCTTCTACGGTACGCCCCAGCATTTT. Its protein product is CSARVGFYGTPQHF.

The chain combines TRBV4-1 with TRBJ1-2; D is unresolved. V gave up 0 bases and J gave up 1 base, with 9 bases separating them. Germline V gene data show CDR1 as MGHRA and CDR2 as YSYEKL. The CDR3 contains 15 residues. The CDR3 loop is CASSQDLGFNYGYTF. CDR3 in DNA: TGCGCCAGCAGCCAAGATTTGGGCTTTAACTATGGCTACACCTTC.

This clonotype was recorded a few times. V gene TRBV7-9 combines with J gene TRBJ2-3, with 10 bases that match TRBD2. Unmatched junction bases numbered 13, after V lost 5 bases and J lost 5 bases. Per the germline V gene, CDR1 is SEHNR and CDR2 is FQNEAQ (reference sequence). The length of the CDR3 is 17 residues. Written as DNA, the CDR3 is TGTGCCAGCAGCCCTCGGACTAGCGGCAAACGGGAAGATACGCAGTATTTT. Its protein is CASSPRTSGKREDTQYF.

This chain uses TRBV20-1 with TRBJ1-4; D is possibly TRBD1 (6 bases). The CDR3 length is 14 residues. V gave up 2 bases and J gave up 4 bases, with 11 bases separating them. Looked up from germline, CDR1 is DFQATT and CDR2 is SNEGSKA (reference sequence). CDR3 residues: CSARLGAHNEKLFF. The CDR3 nucleotides are TGCAGTGCTAGATTGGGGGCGCATAATGAAAAACTGTTTTTT.

The sample holds a few counts of this clonotype. The rearrangement uses TRBV4-3 and TRBJ2-5; no clear D gene. CDR1 LGHNA and CDR2 YSLEER come from the germline V gene. The CDR3 covers 13 residues. Trimming removed 2 bases at V and 5 bases at J, with 9 bases between. The CDR3 bases are TGCGCCAGCAGCCAAAAGACCTGGGAGACCCAGTACTTC. The encoded protein is CASSQKTWETQYF.

The CDR3 protein is CASSLHRGQGNTIYF. CDR3 coding DNA: TGTGCCAGCAGTTTACACAGGGGGCAAGGAAACACCATATATTTT. V is TRBV27 and J is TRBJ1-3; 9 positions match TRBD1. V dropped 2 bases and J dropped 4; count of bases not matched to a gene: 3. CDR1 is MNHEY, CDR2 SMNVEV, per germline (reference sequence). This CDR3 region has 15 residues.

By frequency in the sample, this clonotype is medium-sized. This sequence joins TRBV20-1 and TRBJ1-6, with 7 bases lining up with TRBD1. Germline V gene data show CDR1 as DFQATT and CDR2 as SNEGSKA (reference sequence). V shed 1 base, J shed 8 bases, and the junction held 8 bases outside the gene matches. The CDR3 extends over 15 amino acids. CDR3 sequence reads: CSARGGGQFDSPLHF. CDR3 sequence (DNA): TGCAGTGCTAGAGGAGGGGGACAGTTTGATTCACCCCTCCACTTT.

This clonotype was seen only a few times. The gene calls are TRBV27 and TRBJ1-2, with unresolved D. V shed 0 bases and J shed 9 bases, with 11 bases lying between them. This CDR3 has 13 residues. Germline V CDR1 and CDR2: MNHEY, SMNVEV (reference sequence). CDR3 amino acids: CASSLSGSLSYTF. The CDR3 region has the DNA TGTGCCAGCAGTTTATCAGGGTCTTTAAGCTACACCTTC.

The chain links TRBV27 to TRBJ1-5; D is possibly TRBD1 (6 bases). Germline V gene lookup returns CDR1 MNHEY and CDR2 SMNVEV (reference sequence). This CDR3 is built from 17 residues. V lost 4 bases and J 0 bases, leaving 16 bases between the germline ends. This CDR3 reads CASSSLGGLVSNQPQHF. In DNA form, the CDR3 reads TGTGCCAGCAGTTCCTTAGGGGGGCTAGTTAGCAATCAGCCCCAGCATTTT.